Below, 20 T cell receptor beta chains from the same sample are listed, as sequenced in a study of shared clonotypes between healthy human individuals. Profiling relied on immunoSEQ multiplex PCR, and the TCRdb table lists in-frame clones only, not all of them. The sample lists 1,400,000 or so clones, about 98.5% occurring once. The sequenced sample consisted of naive CD4+ T cells sorted from blood. Subset meaning: CD45RA+ positively selected. These receptors all stem from a man aged 30 to 39 in good health.

This clone was found once. Other DNA sequences in the sample encode the same CDR3. This rearrangement joins TRBV2 to TRBJ2-7; D possibly corresponds to TRBD2 (5 bases). The CDR3 extends over 13 amino acids. The V end was cut by 6 bases, the J end by 4 bases, with 13 bases between. CDR1 SNHLY and CDR2 FYNNEI come from the germline V gene. This chain's CDR3 is CASSPSGSYEQYF. CDR3 DNA sequence: TGTGCCAGCAGCCCCTCGGGATCTTACGAGCAGTACTTC.

The chain couples TRBV30 to TRBJ2-7, with D possibly TRBD2 on 5 matching bases. This CDR3 has 14 residues. Trimming shortened V by 0 bases and J by 1 base, and 10 bases separated the two germline ends. Germline V gene sequence: CDR1 GTSNPN, CDR2 SVGIG (reference sequence). In nucleotides, the CDR3 is TGTGCCTGGAGTGTCCGCGGCGGGTCCTACGAGCAGTACTTC. Its translation: CAWSVRGGSYEQYF.

The chain joins TRBV7-9 to TRBJ2-7, with D possibly matching TRBD1 (5 bases). Trimming removed 0 bases at V and 4 bases at J, with 19 bases between. The germline gives CDR1 SEHNR, CDR2 FQNEAQ (reference sequence). This CDR3 is built from 17 residues. CDR3 nucleotides: TGTGCCAGCAGCTTAGCGCGGTTACAGGAACATAAATACGAGCAGTACTTC. Protein: CASSLARLQEHKYEQYF.

The J gene is TRBJ2-3, the V gene TRBV7-7; weak D call: TRBD2 (5 bases). The CDR3 is made up of 14 amino acids. Germline V CDR1 and CDR2: SSHAT, FNYEAQ (reference sequence). Trimming took 1 base from V and 2 from J, leaving 7 bases between them. The CDR3 coding sequence is TGTGCCAGCAGCTTAGTCGGGAACACAGATACGCAGTATTTT. This translates into CASSLVGNTDTQYF.

The chain recombines TRBV7-8 with TRBJ1-2; D unclear. Trimming cost V 1 base and J 0 bases, with 12 bases left between them. Germline assignment: CDR1 SGHVS and CDR2 FQNEAQ. The CDR3 length is 16 residues. CDR3 region: CASSLERAVANYGYTF. The CDR3 coding sequence is TGTGCCAGCAGCTTAGAACGGGCAGTAGCTAACTATGGCTACACCTTC.

The rearrangement links TRBV11-2 to TRBJ2-5; 10 positions match TRBD2. The CDR3 is 15 amino acids. Germline CDR1 and CDR2: SGHAT and FQNNGV. Germline trimming cut 1 base from V and 4 bases from J; bases unmatched to any gene: 3. The CDR3 DNA reads TGTGCCAGCAGCTTAGGTCTAGCGGGAGTAGAGACCCAGTACTTC. It is translated as CASSLGLAGVETQYF.

V usage is TRBV5-5 and J usage is TRBJ1-2; D is undetermined. This CDR3 spans 15 amino acids. V shed 1 base and J shed 7 bases, with 17 bases lying between them. Germline CDR1 is SGHKS and CDR2 is YYEKEE (reference sequence). The CDR3 bases are TGTGCCAGCAGCTTGAGAATGTGGGGAAGCGGTGGCTACACCTTC. Its protein is CASSLRMWGSGGYTF.

The J gene is TRBJ2-5, the V gene TRBV19; D may match TRBD1 or TRBD2 (6 bases each). There are 12 residues in the CDR3. Trimming pared 8 bases from V and 7 bases from J, leaving 14 bases between. Germline V lookup: CDR1 LNHDA, CDR2 SQIVND (reference sequence). The CDR3 coding sequence is TGTGCCAGTGGCCGGGGGCAGGGGACCCAGTACTTC. Its protein product is CASGRGQGTQYF.

J is TRBJ1-1 and V is TRBV5-4; a possible D gene is TRBD1 (6 bases). The CDR3 covers 14 residues. The germline CDR1 and CDR2 sequences are SGHNT and YYREEE (reference sequence). Trimming took off 3 bases at V and 3 bases at J, with 12 bases between the two ends. The CDR3 sequence is CASSSEGGYTEAFF. The CDR3 region has the DNA TGTGCCAGCAGCTCCGAGGGGGGTTACACTGAAGCTTTCTTT.

This clone was seen a single time. This chain uses TRBV15 with TRBJ2-5, with D possibly matching TRBD1 (5 bases). The CDR3 is 17 residues long. Trimming removed 0 bases from V and 2 bases from J, with 16 bases in between. Germline CDR1 LNHNV, CDR2 YYDKDF (reference sequence). CDR3 sequence: CATSRDYARVSQETQYF. In nucleotides, the CDR3 is TGTGCCACCAGCAGAGATTACGCCAGGGTCTCACAAGAGACCCAGTACTTC. Looking up the rest from reference TRBV15 and TRBJ2-5 gives the full variable domain: DAMVIQNPRYQVTQFGKPVTLSCSQTLNHNVMYWYQQKSSQAPKLLFHYYDKDFNNEADTPDNFQSRRPNTSFCFLDIRSPGLGDTAMYLCATSRDYARVSQETQYFGPGTRLLVL.

The chain joins TRBV18 to TRBJ2-3, with 7 bases lining up with TRBD1. The length of the CDR3 is 15 residues. Germline V gene lookup returns CDR1 KGHSH and CDR2 LQKENI. J gave up 0 bases and V 3 bases, and 3 bases lay outside the gene matches. The CDR3 DNA reads TGTGCCAGCTCACCTAAGGGGGCTAGCACAGATACGCAGTATTTT. Its protein product is CASSPKGASTDTQYF.

The V and J genes are TRBV9 and TRBJ1-5; D is undetermined. Trimming pared 2 bases from V and 2 bases from J, leaving 11 bases between. Germline loops: CDR1 SGDLS, CDR2 YYNGEE. The CDR3 has 15 amino acids. The CDR3 loop is CASSVSASGNQPQHF. The CDR3 region has the DNA TGTGCCAGCAGCGTTTCTGCCTCCGGCAATCAGCCCCAGCATTTT. The complete variable domain, with remaining parts taken from reference TRBV9 and TRBJ1-5, reads DSGVTQTPKHLITATGQRVTLRCSPRSGDLSVYWYQQSLDQGLQFLIQYYNGEERAKGNILERFSAQQFPDLHSELNLSSLELGDSALYFCASSVSASGNQPQHFGDGTRLSIL.

About this clone itself: The same CDR3 also results from other DNA sequences found in this sample. The chain is built from TRBV10-3 and TRBJ2-7, with D perhaps matching TRBD2 (6 bases). Germline V gene data show CDR1 as ENHRY and CDR2 as SYGVKD. V dropped 5 bases and J dropped 2 bases, with 13 bases sitting between them. The CDR3 has 14 amino acids. CDR3 nucleotides: TGTGCCATCAGTACCGGGACTCGCCCCTACGAGCAGTACTTC. It specifies CAISTGTRPYEQYF.

On this clone itself: The sample contains more than one DNA sequence encoding this CDR3. The chain carries TRBV5-1 and TRBJ2-3; no reliable D call. The ends were cut back, 2 bases at V and 2 bases at J, with 9 bases in the middle. Germline loops: CDR1 SGHRS, CDR2 YFSETQ. This CDR3 has 14 amino acids. Here the CDR3 reads CASSLESPTDTQYF. The CDR3 DNA follows: TGCGCCAGCAGCTTAGAAAGTCCCACAGATACGCAGTATTTT.

The chain combines TRBV5-4 with TRBJ1-1, with D unclear. This CDR3 contains 15 residues. Trimming removed 3 bases from V and 4 bases from J, with 16 bases in between. Germline V CDR1 and CDR2: SGHNT, YYREEE (reference sequence). The CDR3 DNA reads as TGTGCCAGCAGCTCCACCGCAGGTTTTGGCACTGAAGCTTTCTTT. This codes for CASSSTAGFGTEAFF.

The chain is built from TRBV29-1 and TRBJ2-7; 8 bases fit TRBD1. Germline CDR1 is SQVTM and CDR2 is ANQGSEA. The CDR3 sequence is 14 residues long. With V trimmed by 5 bases and J by 2 bases, 8 bases remained unmatched. The CDR3 nucleotides read TGCAGCGTTCGGACAGGGTCGTTCGCCTACGAGCAGTACTTC. Protein sequence: CSVRTGSFAYEQYF.

The rearrangement uses TRBV29-1 and TRBJ2-7; the match to TRBD2 covers 7 bases. Trimming took 7 bases from V and 6 from J; bases not matched to a gene: 12. The CDR3 extends over 13 amino acids. Germline CDR1 is SQVTM and CDR2 is ANQGSEA. Here the CDR3 reads CSATGGSSSEQYF. For the CDR3, the DNA is TGCAGCGCCACGGGGGGTTCATCTAGCGAGCAGTACTTC.

The V and J genes are TRBV11-2 and TRBJ2-2, with TRBD1 identical over 9 bases. V lost 3 bases and J lost 0; bases outside the gene matches: 2. CDR1 and CDR2 (germline): SGHAT, FQNNGV. The CDR3 has 16 residues. CDR3 in DNA: TGTGCCAGCAGCTTCACAGGGGGCGCGAACACCGGGGAGCTGTTTTTT. Its protein product is CASSFTGGANTGELFF.

V and J are TRBV4-3 and TRBJ1-1, with D perhaps matching TRBD1 (5 bases). Germline CDR1 LGHNA, CDR2 YSLEER. CDR3 length: 13 residues. The V end lost 4 bases, the J end lost 1 base, and 7 bases lay between the germline ends. The CDR3 DNA follows: TGCGCCAGCAGCCGAGGACAGAACACTGAAGCTTTCTTT. Amino acid sequence: CASSRGQNTEAFF.

The V gene is TRBV13, the J gene TRBJ2-5, with TRBD2 identical over 11 bases. The trim removed 0 bases at V and 3 bases at J, leaving 9 bases unmatched. The CDR3 loop spans 18 amino acids. CDR1 and CDR2 from the germline V gene are PRHDT and FYEKMQ (reference sequence). CDR3 DNA: TGTGCCAGCAGCTTAGGCCCCCCCCTAGCGGGAGGAGAAGAGACCCAGTACTTC. It specifies CASSLGPPLAGGEETQYF.